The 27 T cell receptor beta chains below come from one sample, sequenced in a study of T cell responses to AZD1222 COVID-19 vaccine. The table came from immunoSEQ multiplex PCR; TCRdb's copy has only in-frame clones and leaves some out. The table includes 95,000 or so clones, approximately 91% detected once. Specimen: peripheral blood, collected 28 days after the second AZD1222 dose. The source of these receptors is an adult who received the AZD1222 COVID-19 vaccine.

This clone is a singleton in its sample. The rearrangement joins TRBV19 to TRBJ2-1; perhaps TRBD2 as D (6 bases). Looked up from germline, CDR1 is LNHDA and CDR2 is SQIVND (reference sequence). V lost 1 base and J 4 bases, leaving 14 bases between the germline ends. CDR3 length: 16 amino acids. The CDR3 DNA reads TGTGCCAGTAGTATAGCGGGACTTGCGGGGTACAATGAGCAGTTCTTC. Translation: CASSIAGLAGYNEQFF.

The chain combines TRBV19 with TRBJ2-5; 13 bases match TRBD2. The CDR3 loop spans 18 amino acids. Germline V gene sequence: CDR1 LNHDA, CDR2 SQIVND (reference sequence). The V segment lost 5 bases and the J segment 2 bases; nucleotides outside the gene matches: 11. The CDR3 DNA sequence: TGTGCCAGTAGTGCCAAATCCCCGGGACTAGCGGGGCAAGAGACCCAGTACTTC. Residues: CASSAKSPGLAGQETQYF.

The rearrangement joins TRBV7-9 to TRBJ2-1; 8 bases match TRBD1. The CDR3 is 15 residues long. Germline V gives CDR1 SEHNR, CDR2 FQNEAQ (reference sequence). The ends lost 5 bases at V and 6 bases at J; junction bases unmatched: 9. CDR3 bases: TGTGCCAGCAGCGCAGGGACAGGTGATATCAATGAGCAGTTCTTC. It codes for CASSAGTGDINEQFF.

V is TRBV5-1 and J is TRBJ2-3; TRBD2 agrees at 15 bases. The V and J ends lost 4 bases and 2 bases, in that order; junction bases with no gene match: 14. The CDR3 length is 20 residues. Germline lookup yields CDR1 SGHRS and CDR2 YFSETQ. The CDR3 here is CASSPYQPGLAGGSTDTQYF. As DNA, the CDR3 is TGCGCCAGCAGCCCATACCAACCGGGACTAGCGGGAGGTTCCACAGATACGCAGTATTTT. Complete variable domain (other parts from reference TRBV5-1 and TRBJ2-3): KAGVTQTPRYLIKTRGQQVTLSCSPISGHRSVSWYQQTPGQGLQFLFEYFSETQRNKGNFPGRFSGRQFSNSRSEMNVSTLELGDSALYLCASSPYQPGLAGGSTDTQYFGPGTRLTVL.

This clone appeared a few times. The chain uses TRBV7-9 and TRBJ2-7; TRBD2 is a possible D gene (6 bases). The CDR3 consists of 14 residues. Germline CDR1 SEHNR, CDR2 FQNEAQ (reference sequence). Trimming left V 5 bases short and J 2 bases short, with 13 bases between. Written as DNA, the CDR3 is TGTGCCAGCAGCGAGGCGGGGCGGCCCTACGAGCAGTACTTC. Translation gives CASSEAGRPYEQYF.

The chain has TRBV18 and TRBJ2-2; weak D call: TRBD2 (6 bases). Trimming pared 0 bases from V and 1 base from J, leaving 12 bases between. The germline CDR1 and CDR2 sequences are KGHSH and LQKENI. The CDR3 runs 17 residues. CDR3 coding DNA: TGTGCCAGCTCACCACCGAAAGCGGGCCTGAACACCGGGGAGCTGTTTTTT. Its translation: CASSPPKAGLNTGELFF.

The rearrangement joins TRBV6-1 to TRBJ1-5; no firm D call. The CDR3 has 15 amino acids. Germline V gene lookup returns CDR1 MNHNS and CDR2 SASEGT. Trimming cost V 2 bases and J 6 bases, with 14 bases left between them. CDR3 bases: TGTGCCAGCAGTGAAAATAGGGCTTCATCTCAGCCCCAGCATTTT. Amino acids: CASSENRASSQPQHF.

The CDR3 region has the DNA TGTGCCAGCAGTCCCCGGACGAGCGGTGAGCAGTACTTC. Its protein is CASSPRTSGEQYF. V is TRBV14 and J is TRBJ2-7; a possible D gene is TRBD2 (5 bases). The CDR3 extends over 13 amino acids. The V end was cut by 6 bases, the J end by 7 bases, with 16 bases between. Germline values: CDR1 SGHDN, CDR2 FVKESK.

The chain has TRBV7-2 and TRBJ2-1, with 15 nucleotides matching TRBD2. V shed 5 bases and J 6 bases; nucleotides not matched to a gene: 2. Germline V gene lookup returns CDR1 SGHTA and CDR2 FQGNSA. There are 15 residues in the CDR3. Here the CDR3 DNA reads TGTGCCAGCAGCCGGACTAGCGGGAGGGCCAATGAGCAGTTCTTC. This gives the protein CASSRTSGRANEQFF. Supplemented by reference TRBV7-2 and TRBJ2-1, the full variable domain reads GAGVSQSPSNKVTEKGKDVELRCDPISGHTALYWYRQSLGQGLEFLIYFQGNSAPDKSGLPSDRFSAERTGGSVSTLTIQRTQQEDSAVYLCASSRTSGRANEQFFGPGTRLTVL.

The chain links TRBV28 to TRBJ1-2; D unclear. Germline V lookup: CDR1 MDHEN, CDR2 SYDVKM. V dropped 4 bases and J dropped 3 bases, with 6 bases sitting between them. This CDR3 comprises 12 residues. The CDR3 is CASSWQHYGYTF. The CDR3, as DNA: TGTGCCAGCAGTTGGCAGCACTATGGCTACACCTTC.

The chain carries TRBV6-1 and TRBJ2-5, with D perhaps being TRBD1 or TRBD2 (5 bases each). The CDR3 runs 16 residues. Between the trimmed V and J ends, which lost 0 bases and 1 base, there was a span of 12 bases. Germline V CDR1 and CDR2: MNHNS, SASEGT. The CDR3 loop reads CASSEAGRAIQETQYF. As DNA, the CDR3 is TGTGCCAGCAGTGAAGCGGGGCGGGCGATCCAAGAGACCCAGTACTTC.

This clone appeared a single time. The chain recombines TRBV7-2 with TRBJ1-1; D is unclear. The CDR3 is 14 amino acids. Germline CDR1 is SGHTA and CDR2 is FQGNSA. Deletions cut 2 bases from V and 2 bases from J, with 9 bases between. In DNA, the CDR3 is TGTGCCAGCAGCTTAAGTCTGTTAAACACTGAAGCTTTCTTT. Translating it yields CASSLSLLNTEAFF.

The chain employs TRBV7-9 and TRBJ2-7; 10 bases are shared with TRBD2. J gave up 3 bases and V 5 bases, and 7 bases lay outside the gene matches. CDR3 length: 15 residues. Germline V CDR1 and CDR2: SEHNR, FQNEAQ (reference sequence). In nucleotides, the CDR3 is TGTGCCAGCAGCCCCTCACTAGCGGGACGCTACGAGCAGTACTTC. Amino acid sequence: CASSPSLAGRYEQYF.

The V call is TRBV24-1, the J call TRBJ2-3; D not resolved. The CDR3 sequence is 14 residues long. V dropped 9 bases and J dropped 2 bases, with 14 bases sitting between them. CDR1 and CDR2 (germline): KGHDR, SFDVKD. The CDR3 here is CATSQTSNTDTQYF. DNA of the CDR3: TGTGCCACCTCGCAGACTTCTAACACAGATACGCAGTATTTT.

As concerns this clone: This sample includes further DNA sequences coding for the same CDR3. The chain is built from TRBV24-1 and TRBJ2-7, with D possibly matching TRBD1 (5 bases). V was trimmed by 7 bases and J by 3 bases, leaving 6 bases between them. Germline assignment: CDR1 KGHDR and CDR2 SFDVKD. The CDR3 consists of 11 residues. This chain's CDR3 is CATSQGYEQYF. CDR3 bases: TGTGCCACCAGCCAGGGCTACGAGCAGTACTTC.

As DNA, the CDR3 is TGTGCCAGCAGTGAAAGGAGGGGTCGCACCGGGGAGCTGTTTTTT. It yields the protein CASSERRGRTGELFF. This chain uses TRBV6-1 with TRBJ2-2; weak D call: TRBD2 (6 bases). The germline gives CDR1 MNHNS, CDR2 SASEGT. V was cut by 2 bases and J by 4 bases, with 11 bases left in between. The CDR3 consists of 15 residues.

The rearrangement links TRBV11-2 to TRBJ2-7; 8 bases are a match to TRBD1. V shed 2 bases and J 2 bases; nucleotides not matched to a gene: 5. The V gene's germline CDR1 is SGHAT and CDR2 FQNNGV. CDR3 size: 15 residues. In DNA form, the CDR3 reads TGTGCCAGCAGCTTAATCGAGACAGGGGCCTACGAGCAGTACTTC. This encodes CASSLIETGAYEQYF.

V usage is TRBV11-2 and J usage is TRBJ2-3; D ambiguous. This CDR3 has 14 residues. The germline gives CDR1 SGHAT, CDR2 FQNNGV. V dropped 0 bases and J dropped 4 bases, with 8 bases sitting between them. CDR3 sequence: CASSLEARADTQYF. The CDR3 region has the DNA TGTGCCAGCAGCTTAGAGGCTAGGGCAGATACGCAGTATTTT.

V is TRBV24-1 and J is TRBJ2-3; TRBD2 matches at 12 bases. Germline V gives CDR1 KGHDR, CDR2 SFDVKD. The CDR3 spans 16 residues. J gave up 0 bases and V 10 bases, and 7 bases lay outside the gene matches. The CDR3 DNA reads TGTGCCACTGGGCTAGCGGGGGGGACCAGCACAGATACGCAGTATTTT. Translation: CATGLAGGTSTDTQYF.

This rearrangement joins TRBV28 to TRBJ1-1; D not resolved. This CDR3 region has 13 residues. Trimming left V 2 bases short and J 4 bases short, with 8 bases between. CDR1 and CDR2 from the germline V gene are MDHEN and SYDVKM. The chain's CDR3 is CASSLDPGTEAFF. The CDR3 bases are TGTGCCAGCAGTTTAGACCCGGGCACTGAAGCTTTCTTT.

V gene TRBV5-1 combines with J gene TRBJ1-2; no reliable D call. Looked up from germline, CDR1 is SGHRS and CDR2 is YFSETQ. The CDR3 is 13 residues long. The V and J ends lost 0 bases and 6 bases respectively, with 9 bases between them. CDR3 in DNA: TGCGCCAGCAGCTTGGAATTGACTGATGGCTACACCTTC. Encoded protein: CASSLELTDGYTF.

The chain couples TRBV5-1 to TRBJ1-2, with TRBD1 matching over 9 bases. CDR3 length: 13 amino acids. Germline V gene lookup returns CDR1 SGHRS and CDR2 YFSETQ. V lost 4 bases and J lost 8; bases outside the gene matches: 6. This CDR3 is CASSIGQGMGYTF. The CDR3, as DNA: TGCGCCAGCAGCATCGGACAGGGGATGGGCTACACCTTC.

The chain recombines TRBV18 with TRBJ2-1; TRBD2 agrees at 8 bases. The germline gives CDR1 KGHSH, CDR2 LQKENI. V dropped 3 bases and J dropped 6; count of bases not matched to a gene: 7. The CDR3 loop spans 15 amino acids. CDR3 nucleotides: TGTGCCAGCTCACCCGGGCTAGCGGGTCTCAATGAGCAGTTCTTC. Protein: CASSPGLAGLNEQFF.

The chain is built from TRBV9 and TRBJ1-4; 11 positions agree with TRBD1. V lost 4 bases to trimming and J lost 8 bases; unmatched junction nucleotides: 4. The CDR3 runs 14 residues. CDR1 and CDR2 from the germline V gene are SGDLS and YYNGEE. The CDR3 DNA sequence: TGTGCCAGCAGCCCCCGGGACAGGGGGGAAAAACTGTTTTTT. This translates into CASSPRDRGEKLFF.

This CDR3 is CASSESDGLNTEAFF. DNA for the CDR3: TGTGCCAGCAGCGAAAGCGACGGGCTGAACACTGAAGCTTTCTTT. The chain employs TRBV7-8 and TRBJ1-1; D gene ambiguous. The CDR3 runs to 15 residues. Trimming removed 5 bases at V and 0 bases at J, with 13 bases between. Germline values: CDR1 SGHVS, CDR2 FQNEAQ.

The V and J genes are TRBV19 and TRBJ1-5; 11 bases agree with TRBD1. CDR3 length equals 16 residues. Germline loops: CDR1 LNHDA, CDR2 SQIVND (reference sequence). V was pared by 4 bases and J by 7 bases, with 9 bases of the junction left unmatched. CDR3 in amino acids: CASSTRGQGAYQPQHF. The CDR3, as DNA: TGTGCCAGTAGTACCCGCGGACAGGGGGCATACCAGCCCCAGCATTTT.

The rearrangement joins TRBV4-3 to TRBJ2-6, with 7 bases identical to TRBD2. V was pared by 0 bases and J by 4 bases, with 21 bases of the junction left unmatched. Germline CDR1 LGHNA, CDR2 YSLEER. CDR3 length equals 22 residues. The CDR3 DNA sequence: TGCGCCAGCAGCCAAGATCTCGGGTTTGGAAGCGGGGAGGTCTCAGGGGCCAACGTCCTGACTTTC. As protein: CASSQDLGFGSGEVSGANVLTF.